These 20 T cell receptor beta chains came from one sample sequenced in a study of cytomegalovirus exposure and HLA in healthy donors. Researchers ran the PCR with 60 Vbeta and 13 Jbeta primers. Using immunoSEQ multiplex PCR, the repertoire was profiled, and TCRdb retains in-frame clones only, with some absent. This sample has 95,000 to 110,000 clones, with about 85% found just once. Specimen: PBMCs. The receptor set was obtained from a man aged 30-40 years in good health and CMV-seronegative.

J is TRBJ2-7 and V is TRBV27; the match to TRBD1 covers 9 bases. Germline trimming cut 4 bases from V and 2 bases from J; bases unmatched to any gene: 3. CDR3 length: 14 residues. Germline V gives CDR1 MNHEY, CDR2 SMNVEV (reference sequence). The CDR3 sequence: CASSSGTGPYEQYF. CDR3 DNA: TGTGCCAGCAGTTCCGGGACAGGGCCCTACGAGCAGTACTTC.

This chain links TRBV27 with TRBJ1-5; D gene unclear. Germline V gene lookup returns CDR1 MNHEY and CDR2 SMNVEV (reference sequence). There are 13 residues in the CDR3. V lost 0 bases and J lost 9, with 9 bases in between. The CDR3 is CASSLSAAWPQHF. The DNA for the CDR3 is TGTGCCAGCAGTTTATCGGCCGCCTGGCCCCAGCATTTT.

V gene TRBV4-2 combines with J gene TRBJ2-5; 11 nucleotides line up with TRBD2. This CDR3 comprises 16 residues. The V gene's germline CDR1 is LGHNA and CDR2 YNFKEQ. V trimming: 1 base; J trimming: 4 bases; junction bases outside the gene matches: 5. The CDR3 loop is CASSQGTSGLRETQYF. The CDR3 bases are TGTGCCAGCAGCCAAGGGACTAGCGGGCTAAGAGAGACCCAGTACTTC.

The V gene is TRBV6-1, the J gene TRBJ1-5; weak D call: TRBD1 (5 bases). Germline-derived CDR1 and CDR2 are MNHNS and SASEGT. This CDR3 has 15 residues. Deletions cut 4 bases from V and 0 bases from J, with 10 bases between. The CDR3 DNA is TGTGCCAGCAGTGTTAGGGACTATAGCAATCAGCCCCAGCATTTT. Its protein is CASSVRDYSNQPQHF.

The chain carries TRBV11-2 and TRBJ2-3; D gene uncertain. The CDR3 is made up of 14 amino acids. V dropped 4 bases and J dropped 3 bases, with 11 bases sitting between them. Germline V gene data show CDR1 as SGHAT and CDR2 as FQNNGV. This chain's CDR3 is CASSYSRLTDTQYF. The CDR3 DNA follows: TGTGCCAGCAGCTATTCTCGGTTGACAGATACGCAGTATTTT.

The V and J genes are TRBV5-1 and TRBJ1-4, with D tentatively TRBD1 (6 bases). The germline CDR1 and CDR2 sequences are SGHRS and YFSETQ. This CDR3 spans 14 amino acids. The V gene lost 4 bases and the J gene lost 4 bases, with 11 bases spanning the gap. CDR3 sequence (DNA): TGCGCCAGCAGCACCCAGGGGATTAATGAAAAACTGTTTTTT. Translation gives CASSTQGINEKLFF.

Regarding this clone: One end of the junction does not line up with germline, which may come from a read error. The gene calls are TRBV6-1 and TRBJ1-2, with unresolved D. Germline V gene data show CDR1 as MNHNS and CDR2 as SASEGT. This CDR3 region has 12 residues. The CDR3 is CASSEPVPSLAF. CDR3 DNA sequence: TGTGCCAGCAGTGAACCGGTCCCTTCTCTGGCCTTC.

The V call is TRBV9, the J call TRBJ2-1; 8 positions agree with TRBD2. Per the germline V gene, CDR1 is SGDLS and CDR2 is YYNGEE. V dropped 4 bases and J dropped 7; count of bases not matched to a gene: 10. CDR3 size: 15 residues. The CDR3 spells CASSPTGRAENEQFF. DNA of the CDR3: TGTGCCAGCAGCCCTACCGGGAGGGCCGAAAATGAGCAGTTCTTC.

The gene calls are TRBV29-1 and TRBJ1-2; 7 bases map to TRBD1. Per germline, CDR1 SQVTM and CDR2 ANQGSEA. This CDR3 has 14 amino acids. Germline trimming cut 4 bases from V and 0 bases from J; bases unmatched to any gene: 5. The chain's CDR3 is CSVAHRGANYGYTF. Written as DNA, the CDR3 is TGCAGCGTTGCTCACAGGGGAGCTAACTATGGCTACACCTTC.

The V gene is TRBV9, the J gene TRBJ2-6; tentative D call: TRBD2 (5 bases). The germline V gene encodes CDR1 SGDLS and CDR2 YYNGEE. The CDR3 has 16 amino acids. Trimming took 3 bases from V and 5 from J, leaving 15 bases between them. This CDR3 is CASSETPPGRANVLTF. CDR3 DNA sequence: TGTGCCAGCAGCGAAACACCCCCCGGGAGGGCCAACGTCCTGACTTTC.

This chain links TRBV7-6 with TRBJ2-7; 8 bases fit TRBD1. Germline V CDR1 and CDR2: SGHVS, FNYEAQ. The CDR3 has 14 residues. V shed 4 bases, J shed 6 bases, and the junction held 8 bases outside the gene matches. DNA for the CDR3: TGTGCCAGCAGCTCGTACCAGGGGGCGGGCGAGCAGTACTTC. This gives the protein CASSSYQGAGEQYF. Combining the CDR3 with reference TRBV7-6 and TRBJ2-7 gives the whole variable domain GAGVSQSPRYKVTKRGQDVALRCDPISGHVSLYWYRQALGQGPEFLTYFNYEAQQDKSGLPNDRFSAERPEGSISTLTIQRTEQRDSAMYRCASSSYQGAGEQYFGPGTRLTVT.

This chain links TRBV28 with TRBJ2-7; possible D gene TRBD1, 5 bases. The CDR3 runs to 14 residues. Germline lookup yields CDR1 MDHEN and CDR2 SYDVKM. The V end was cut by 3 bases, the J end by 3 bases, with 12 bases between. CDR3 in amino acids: CASSFIQEYYEQYF. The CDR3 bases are TGTGCCAGCAGTTTTATACAGGAGTACTACGAGCAGTACTTC. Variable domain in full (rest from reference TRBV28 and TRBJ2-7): DVKVTQSSRYLVKRTGEKVFLECVQDMDHENMFWYRQDPGLGLRLIYFSYDVKMKEKGDIPEGYSVSREKKERFSLILESASTNQTSMYLCASSFIQEYYEQYFGPGTRLTVT.

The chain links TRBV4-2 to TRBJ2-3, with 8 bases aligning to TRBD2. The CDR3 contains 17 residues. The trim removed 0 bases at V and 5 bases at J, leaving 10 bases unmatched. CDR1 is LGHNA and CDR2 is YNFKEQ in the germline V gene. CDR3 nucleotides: TGTGCCAGCAGCCAAGATCGTACGGGAGGGCCTGGAGATACGCAGTATTTT. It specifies CASSQDRTGGPGDTQYF.

CDR3 protein: CASSEAYTEAFF. Written as DNA, the CDR3 is TGTGCCAGCAGTGAAGCCTACACTGAAGCTTTCTTT. The chain has TRBV6-1 and TRBJ1-1; D unresolved. The length of the CDR3 is 12 residues. V was cut by 0 bases and J by 3 bases, with 2 bases left in between. Germline lookup yields CDR1 MNHNS and CDR2 SASEGT.

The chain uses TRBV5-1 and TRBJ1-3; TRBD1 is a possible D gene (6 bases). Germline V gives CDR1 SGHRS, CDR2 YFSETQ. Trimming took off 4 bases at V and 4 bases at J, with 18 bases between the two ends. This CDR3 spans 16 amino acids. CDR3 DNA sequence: TGCGCCAGCAGCCCCGAACAGGGAGCGGGAGGAAACACCATATATTTT. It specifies CASSPEQGAGGNTIYF.

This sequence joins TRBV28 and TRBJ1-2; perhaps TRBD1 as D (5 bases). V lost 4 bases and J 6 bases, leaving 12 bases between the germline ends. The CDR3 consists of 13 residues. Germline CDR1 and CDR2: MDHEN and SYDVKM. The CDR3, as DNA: TGTGCCAGCAGTTCTCAGGGCTGGGATGGCTACACCTTC. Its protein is CASSSQGWDGYTF.

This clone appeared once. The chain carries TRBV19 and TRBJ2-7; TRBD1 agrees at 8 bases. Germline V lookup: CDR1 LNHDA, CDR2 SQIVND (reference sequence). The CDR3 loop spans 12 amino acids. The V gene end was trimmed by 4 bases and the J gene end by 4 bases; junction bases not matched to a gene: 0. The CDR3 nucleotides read TGTGCCAGTAGTAGGGACAGGTACGAGCAGTACTTC. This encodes CASSRDRYEQYF. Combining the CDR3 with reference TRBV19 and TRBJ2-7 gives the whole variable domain DGGITQSPKYLFRKEGQNVTLSCEQNLNHDAMYWYRQDPGQGLRLIYYSQIVNDFQKGDIAEGYSVSREKKESFPLTVTSAQKNPTAFYLCASSRDRYEQYFGPGTRLTVT.

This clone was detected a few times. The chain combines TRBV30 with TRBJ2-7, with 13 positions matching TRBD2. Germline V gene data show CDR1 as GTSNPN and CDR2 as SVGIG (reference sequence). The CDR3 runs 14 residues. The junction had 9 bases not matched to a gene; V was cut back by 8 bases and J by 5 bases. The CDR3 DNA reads TGTGCCCGCCAGACTAGCGGGGGGCTTGACGAGCAGTACTTC. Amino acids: CARQTSGGLDEQYF. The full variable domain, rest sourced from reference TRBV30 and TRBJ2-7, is SQTIHQWPATLVQPVGSPLSLECTVEGTSNPNLYWYRQAAGRGLQLLFYSVGIGQISSEVPQNLSASRPQDRQFILSSKKLLLSDSGFYLCARQTSGGLDEQYFGPGTRLTVT.

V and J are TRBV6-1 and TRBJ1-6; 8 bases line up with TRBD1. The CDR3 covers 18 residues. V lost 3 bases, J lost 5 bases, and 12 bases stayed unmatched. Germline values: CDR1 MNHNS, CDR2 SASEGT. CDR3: CASSEGLTGGLNNSPLHF. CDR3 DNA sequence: TGTGCCAGCAGTGAGGGTTTAACAGGGGGACTAAATAATTCACCCCTCCACTTT.

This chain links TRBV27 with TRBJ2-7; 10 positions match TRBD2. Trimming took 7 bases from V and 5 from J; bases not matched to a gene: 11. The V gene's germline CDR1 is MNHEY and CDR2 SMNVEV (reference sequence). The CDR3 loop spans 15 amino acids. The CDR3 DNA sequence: TGTGCCAGCACTAGCGGGGGAGCCGGAGCCAACGAGCAGTACTTC. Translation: CASTSGGAGANEQYF.